This T cell receptor (beta chain) derives from a study of response to subunit inactivated influenza vaccine. Germline values: CDR1 MDHEN, CDR2 SYDVKM. This CDR3 contains 15 residues. With 5 bases removed from V and 2 bases from J, the gap between germline ends came to 15 bases. Overall study results and limits: The study's authors posited that every seasonal influenza vaccination enlists few new T cells.

The table lists this clonotype with a few counts. Its antigen is not known. Using its own MiXCR run on the RT-PCR reads, TCRdb lists one record per CDR3 protein. Seen here are 650,000 to 800,000 distinct CDR3 sequences, roughly 20% observed once, and the top ten hold around 9.9%. The J gene is TRBJ2-5, the V gene TRBV28; maybe TRBD2 (6 bases). The TCR was taken from a man in his forties or fifties who received an inactivated influenza vaccine. The sequenced sample was PBMCs from blood, obtained more than 4 days after vaccination. The CDR3 sequence is CASSETGGSQETQYF. The CDR3 DNA reads as TGTGCCAGCAGTGAGACCGGGGGTTCTCAAGAGACCCAGTACTTC.